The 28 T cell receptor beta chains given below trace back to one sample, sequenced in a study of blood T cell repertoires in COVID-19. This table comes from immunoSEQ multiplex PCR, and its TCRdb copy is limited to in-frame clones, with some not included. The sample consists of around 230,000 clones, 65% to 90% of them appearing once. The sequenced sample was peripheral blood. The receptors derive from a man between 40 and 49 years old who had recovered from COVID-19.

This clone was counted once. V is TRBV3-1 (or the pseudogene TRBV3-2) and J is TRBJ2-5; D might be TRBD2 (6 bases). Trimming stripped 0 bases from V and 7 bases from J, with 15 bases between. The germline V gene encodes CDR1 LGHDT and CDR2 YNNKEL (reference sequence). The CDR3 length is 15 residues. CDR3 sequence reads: CASSQDLGLGGTQYF. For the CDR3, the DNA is TGTGCCAGCAGCCAAGATTTGGGACTGGGCGGGACCCAGTACTTC.

The CDR3 region is CASSRNRGPQPQHF. The CDR3 DNA is TGCGCCAGCAGCCGAAACAGGGGGCCTCAGCCCCAGCATTTT. J is TRBJ1-5 and V is TRBV4-3, with 9 positions matching TRBD1. There are 14 residues in the CDR3. V lost 4 bases to trimming and J lost 6 bases; unmatched junction nucleotides: 4. CDR1 is LGHNA and CDR2 is YSLEER in the germline V gene.

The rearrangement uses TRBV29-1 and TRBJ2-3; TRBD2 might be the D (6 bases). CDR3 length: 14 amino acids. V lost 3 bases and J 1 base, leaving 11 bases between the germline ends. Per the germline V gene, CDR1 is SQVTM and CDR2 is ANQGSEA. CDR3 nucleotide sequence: TGCAGCGTTGAGATTAGCGGCCGCACAGATACGCAGTATTTT. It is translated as CSVEISGRTDTQYF.

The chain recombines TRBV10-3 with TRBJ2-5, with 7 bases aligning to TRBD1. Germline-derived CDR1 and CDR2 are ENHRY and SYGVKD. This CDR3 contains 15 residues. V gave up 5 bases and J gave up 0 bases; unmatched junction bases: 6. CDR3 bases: TGTGCCATCAGTTTAGACAGGGAGTACCAAGAGACCCAGTACTTC. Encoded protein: CAISLDREYQETQYF.

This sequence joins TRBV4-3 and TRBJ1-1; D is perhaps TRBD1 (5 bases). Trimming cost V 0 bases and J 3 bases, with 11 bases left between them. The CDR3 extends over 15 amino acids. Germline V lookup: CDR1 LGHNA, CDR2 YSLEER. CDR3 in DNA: TGCGCCAGCAGCCAAGACGGGCAGGGATACACTGAAGCTTTCTTT. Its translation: CASSQDGQGYTEAFF.

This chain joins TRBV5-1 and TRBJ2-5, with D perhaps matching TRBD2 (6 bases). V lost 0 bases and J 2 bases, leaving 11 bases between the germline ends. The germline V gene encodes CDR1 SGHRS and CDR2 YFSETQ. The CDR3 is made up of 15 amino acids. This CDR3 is CASSLARDSQETQYF. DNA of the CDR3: TGCGCCAGCAGCTTGGCTCGGGACTCACAAGAGACCCAGTACTTC. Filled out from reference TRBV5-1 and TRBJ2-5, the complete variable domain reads KAGVTQTPRYLIKTRGQQVTLSCSPISGHRSVSWYQQTPGQGLQFLFEYFSETQRNKGNFPGRFSGRQFSNSRSEMNVSTLELGDSALYLCASSLARDSQETQYFGPGTRLLVL.

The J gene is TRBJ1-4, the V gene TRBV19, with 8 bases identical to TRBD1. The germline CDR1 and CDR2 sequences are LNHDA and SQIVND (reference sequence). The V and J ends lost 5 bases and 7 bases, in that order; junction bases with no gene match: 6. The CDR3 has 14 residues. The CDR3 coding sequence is TGTGCCAGTAGTGCCCCCAGGGGGCGTGAAAAACTGTTTTTT. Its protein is CASSAPRGREKLFF.

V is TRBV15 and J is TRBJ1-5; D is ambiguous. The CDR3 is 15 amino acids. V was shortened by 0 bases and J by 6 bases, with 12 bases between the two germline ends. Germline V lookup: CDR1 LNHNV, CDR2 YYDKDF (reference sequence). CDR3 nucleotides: TGTGCCACCAGCAGAGATCGGGAGGGCTTTCAGCCCCAGCATTTT. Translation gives CATSRDREGFQPQHF.

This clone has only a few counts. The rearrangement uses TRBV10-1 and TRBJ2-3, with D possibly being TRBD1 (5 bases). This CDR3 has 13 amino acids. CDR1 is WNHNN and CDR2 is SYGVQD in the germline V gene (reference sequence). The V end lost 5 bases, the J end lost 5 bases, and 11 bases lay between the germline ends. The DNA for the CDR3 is TGCGCCAGCAGTCGGACCCAGGGAGATACGCAGTATTTT. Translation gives CASSRTQGDTQYF.

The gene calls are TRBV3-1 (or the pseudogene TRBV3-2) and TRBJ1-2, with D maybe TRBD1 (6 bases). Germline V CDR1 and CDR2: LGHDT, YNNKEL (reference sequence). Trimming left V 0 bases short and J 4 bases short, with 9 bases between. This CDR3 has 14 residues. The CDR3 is CASSQEDSPYGYTF. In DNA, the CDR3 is TGTGCCAGCAGCCAAGAGGACAGCCCCTATGGCTACACCTTC.

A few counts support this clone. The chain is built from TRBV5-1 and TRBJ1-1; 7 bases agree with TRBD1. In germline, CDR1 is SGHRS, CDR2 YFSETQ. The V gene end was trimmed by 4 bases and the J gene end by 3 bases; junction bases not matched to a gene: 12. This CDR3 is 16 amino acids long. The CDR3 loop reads CASSRDLGQPYTEAFF. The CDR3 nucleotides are TGCGCCAGCAGCCGCGACCTGGGACAGCCTTACACTGAAGCTTTCTTT.

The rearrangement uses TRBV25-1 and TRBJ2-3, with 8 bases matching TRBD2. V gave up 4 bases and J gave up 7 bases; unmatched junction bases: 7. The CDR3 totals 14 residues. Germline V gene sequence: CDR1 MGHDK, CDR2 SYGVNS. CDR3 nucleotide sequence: TGTGCCAGCAGTGTTACGGGAGGGTTAAATACGCAGTATTTT. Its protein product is CASSVTGGLNTQYF.

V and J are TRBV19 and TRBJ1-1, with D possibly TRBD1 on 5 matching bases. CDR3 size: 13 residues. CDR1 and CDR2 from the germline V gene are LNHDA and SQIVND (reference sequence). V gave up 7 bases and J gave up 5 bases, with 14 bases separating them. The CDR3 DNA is TGTGCCAGTACCTATATTGGGGGGACTGAAGCTTTCTTT. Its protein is CASTYIGGTEAFF.

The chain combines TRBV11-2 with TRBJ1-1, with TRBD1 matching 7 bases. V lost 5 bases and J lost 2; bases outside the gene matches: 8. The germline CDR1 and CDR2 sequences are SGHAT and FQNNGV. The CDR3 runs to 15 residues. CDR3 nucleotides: TGTGCCAGCAGCCCGTATGGGACAGCAAACACTGAAGCTTTCTTT. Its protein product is CASSPYGTANTEAFF.

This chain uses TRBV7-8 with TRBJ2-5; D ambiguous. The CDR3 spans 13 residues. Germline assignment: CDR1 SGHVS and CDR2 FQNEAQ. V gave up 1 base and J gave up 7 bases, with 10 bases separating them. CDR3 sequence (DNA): TGTGCCAGCAGCTTAGGGGTTAGCTTGACCCAGTACTTC. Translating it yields CASSLGVSLTQYF.

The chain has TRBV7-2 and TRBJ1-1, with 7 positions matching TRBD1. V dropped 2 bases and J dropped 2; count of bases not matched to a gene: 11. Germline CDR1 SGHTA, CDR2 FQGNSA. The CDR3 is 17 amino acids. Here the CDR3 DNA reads TGTGCCAGCAGCTTATATTCAAGTGGGACAGCTAACACTGAAGCTTTCTTT. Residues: CASSLYSSGTANTEAFF.

The DNA for the CDR3 is TGTGCCAGCAGCTTTACAGGGACCCAAGAGACCCAGTACTTC. Its translation: CASSFTGTQETQYF. The chain recombines TRBV11-2 with TRBJ2-5; weak D call: TRBD1 (6 bases). V was trimmed by 3 bases and J by 1 base, leaving 9 bases between them. The CDR3 contains 14 residues. The germline CDR1 and CDR2 sequences are SGHAT and FQNNGV.

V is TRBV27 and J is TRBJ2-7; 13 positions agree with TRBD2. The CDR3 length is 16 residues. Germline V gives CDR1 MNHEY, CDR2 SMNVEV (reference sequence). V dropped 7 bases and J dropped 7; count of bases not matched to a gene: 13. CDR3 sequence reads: CASKTDGTSGAREQYF. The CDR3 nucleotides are TGTGCCAGCAAGACCGACGGGACTAGCGGGGCCCGGGAGCAGTACTTC.

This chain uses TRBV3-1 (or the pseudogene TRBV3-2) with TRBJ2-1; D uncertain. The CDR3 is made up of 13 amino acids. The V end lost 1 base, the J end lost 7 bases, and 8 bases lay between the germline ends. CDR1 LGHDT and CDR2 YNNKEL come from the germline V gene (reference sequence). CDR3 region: CASSQALLNEQFF. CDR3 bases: TGTGCCAGCAGCCAAGCACTCCTGAATGAGCAGTTCTTC.

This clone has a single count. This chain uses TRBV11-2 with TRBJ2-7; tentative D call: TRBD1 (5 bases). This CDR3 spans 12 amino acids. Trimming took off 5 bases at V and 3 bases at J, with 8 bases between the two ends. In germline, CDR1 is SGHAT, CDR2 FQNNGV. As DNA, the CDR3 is TGTGCCAGCAGCGAGCAGGGCTACGAGCAGTACTTC. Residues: CASSEQGYEQYF.

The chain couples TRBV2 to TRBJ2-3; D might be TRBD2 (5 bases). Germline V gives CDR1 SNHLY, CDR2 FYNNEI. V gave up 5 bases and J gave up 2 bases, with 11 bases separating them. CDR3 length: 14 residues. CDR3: CASSRGPYTDTQYF. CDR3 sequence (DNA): TGTGCCAGCAGTCGAGGGCCCTACACAGATACGCAGTATTTT.

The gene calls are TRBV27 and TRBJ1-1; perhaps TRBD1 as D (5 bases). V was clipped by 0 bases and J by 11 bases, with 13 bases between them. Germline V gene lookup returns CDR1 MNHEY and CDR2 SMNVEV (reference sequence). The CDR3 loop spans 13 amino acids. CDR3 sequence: CASSLSKAGSAFF. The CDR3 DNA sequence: TGTGCCAGCAGTTTATCGAAGGCAGGGTCGGCTTTCTTT.

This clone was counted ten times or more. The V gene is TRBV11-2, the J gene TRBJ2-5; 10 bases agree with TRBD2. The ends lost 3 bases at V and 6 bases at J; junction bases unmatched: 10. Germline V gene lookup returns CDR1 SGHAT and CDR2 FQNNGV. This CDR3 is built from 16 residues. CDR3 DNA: TGTGCCAGCAGCTTTAGAGCGGGGGGGCCTTCCAAGACCCAGTACTTC. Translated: CASSFRAGGPSKTQYF.

CDR3 DNA: TGTGCCAGCTCGGATGGGACAGGGGGCTACGAGCAGTACTTC. It specifies CASSDGTGGYEQYF. This chain links TRBV18 with TRBJ2-7, with 11 nucleotides matching TRBD1. V lost 6 bases, J lost 3 bases, and 4 bases stayed unmatched. The germline CDR1 and CDR2 sequences are KGHSH and LQKENI. The CDR3 runs to 14 residues.

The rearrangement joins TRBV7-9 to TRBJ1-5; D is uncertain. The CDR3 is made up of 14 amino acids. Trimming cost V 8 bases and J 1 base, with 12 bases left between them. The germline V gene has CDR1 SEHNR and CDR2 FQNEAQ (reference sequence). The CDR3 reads CASSTPWSNQPQHF. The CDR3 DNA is TGTGCCAGCTCAACTCCGTGGAGCAATCAGCCCCAGCATTTT.

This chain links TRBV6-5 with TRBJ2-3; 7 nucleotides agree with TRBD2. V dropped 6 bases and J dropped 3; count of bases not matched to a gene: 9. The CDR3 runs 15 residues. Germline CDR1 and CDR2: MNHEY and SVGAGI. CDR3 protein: CASSSRLAGTDTQYF. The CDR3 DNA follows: TGTGCCAGCAGCTCCCGACTAGCTGGTACAGATACGCAGTATTTT.

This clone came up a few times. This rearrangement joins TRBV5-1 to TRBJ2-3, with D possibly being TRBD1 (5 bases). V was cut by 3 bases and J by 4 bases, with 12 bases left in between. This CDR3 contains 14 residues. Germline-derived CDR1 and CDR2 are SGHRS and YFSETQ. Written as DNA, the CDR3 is TGCGCCAGCAGCTCCGACAGTTGGGCAGATACGCAGTATTTT. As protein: CASSSDSWADTQYF.

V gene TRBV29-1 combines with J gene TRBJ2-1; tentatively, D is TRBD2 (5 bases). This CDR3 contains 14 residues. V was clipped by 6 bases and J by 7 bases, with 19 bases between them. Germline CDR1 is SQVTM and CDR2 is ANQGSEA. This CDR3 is CSVDWPKTGNEQFF. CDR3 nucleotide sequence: TGCAGCGTAGACTGGCCGAAGACGGGGAATGAGCAGTTCTTC.